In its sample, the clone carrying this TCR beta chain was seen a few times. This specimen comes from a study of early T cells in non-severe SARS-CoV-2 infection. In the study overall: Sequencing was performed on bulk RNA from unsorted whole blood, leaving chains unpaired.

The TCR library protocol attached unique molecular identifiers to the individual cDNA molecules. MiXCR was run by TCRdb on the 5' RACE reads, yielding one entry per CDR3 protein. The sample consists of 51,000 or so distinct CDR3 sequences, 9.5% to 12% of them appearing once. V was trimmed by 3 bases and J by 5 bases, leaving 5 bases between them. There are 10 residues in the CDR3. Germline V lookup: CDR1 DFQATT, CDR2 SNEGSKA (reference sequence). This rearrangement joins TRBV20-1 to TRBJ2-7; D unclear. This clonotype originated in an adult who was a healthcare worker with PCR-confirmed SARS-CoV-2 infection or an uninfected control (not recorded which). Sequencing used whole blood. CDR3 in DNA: TGCAGTGCTAGCCGGCACGAGCAGTACTTC. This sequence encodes CSASRHEQYF.